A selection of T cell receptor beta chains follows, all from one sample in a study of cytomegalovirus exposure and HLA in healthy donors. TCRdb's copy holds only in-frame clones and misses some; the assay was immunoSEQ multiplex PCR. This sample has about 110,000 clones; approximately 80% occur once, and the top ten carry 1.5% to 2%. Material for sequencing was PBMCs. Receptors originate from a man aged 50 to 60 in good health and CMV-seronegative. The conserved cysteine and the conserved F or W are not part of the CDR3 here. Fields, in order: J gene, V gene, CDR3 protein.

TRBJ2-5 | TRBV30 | AWIGGGKQETQY
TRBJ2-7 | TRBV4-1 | ASSHQRTGTYEQY
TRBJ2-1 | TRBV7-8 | ASSSPRQLNNEQF
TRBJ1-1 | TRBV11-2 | ASSLSGDTEAF
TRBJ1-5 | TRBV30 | AWSPPGQGVHQPQH
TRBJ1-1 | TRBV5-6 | ASSPRGPATEAF
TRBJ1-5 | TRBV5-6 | ASSRTGNQPQH
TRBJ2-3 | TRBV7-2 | ASSFSGAASTDTQY
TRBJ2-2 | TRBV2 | ATRAGGRYGELF
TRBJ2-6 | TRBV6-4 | ASSPGQSSGANVLT
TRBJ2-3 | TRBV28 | ASGLAGADTQY
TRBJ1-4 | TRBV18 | ASSPGQGNEKLF
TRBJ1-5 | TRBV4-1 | ASSQETGQNQPQH
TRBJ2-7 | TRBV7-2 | ASSLIAGGGLGEQY